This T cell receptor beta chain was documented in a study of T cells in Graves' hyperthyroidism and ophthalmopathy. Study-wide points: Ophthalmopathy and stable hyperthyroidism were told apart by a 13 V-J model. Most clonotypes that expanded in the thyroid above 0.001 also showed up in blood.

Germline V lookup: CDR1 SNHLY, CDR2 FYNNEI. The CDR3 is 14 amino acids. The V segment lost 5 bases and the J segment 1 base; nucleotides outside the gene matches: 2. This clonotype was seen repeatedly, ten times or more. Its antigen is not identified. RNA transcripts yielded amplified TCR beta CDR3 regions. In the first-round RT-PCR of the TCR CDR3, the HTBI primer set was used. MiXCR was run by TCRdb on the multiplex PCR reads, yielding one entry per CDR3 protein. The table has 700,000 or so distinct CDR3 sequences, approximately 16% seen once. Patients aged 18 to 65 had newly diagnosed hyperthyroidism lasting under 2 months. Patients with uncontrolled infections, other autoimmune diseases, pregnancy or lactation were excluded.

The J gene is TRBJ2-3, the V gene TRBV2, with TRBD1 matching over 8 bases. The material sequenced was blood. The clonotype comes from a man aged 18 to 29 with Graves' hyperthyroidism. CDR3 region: CASSLQGGTDTQYF. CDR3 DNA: TGTGCCAGCAGTTTACAGGGGGGCACAGATACGCAGTATTTT.